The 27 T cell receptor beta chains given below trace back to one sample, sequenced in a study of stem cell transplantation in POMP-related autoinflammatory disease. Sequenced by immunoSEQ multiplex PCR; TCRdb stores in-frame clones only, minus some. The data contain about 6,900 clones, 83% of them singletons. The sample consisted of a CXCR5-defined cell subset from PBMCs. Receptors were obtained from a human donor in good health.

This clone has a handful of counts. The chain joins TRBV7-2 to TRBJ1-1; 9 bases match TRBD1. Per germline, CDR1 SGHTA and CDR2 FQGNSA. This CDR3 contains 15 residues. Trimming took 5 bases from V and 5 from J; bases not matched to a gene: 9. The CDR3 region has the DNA TGTGCCAGCAGCCCCTACAGGGGGCTAGGGACTGAAGCTTTCTTT. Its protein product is CASSPYRGLGTEAFF.

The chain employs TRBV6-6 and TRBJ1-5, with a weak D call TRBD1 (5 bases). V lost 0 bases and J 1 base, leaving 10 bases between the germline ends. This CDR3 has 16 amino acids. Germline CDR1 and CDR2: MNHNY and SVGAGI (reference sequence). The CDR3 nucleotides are TGTGCCAGCAGTTACTCGGCAGGGCAGAGCAATCAGCCCCAGCATTTT. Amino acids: CASSYSAGQSNQPQHF.

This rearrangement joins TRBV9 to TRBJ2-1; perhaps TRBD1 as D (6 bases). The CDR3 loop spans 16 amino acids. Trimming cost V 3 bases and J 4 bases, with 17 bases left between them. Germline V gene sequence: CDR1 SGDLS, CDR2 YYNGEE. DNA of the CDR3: TGTGCCAGCAGCGAAACAGGGCACGACCTATACAATGAGCAGTTCTTC. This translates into CASSETGHDLYNEQFF. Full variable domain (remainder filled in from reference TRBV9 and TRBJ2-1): DSGVTQTPKHLITATGQRVTLRCSPRSGDLSVYWYQQSLDQGLQFLIQYYNGEERAKGNILERFSAQQFPDLHSELNLSSLELGDSALYFCASSETGHDLYNEQFFGPGTRLTVL.

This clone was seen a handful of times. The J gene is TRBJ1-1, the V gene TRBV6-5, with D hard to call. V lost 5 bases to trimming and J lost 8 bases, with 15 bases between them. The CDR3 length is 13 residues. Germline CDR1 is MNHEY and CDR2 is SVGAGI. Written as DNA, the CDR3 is TGTGCCAGCAGTCTTAAGACATATTCAGAAGCTTTCTTT. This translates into CASSLKTYSEAFF.

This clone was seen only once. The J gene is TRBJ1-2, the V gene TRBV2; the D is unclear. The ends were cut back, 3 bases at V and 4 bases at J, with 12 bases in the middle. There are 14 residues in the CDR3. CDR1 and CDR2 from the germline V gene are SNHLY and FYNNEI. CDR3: CASSDRGSAYGYTF. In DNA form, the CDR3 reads TGTGCCAGCAGTGACCGGGGTTCGGCCTATGGCTACACCTTC.

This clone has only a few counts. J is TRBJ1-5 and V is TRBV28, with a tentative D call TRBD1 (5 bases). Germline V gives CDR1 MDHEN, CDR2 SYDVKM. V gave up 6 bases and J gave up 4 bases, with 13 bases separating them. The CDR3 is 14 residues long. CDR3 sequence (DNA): TGTGCCAGCAGATCGGGCAGGGCAAATCAGCCCCAGCATTTT. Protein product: CASRSGRANQPQHF. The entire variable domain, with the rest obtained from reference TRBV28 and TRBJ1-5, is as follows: DVKVTQSSRYLVKRTGEKVFLECVQDMDHENMFWYRQDPGLGLRLIYFSYDVKMKEKGDIPEGYSVSREKKERFSLILESASTNQTSMYLCASRSGRANQPQHFGDGTRLSIL.

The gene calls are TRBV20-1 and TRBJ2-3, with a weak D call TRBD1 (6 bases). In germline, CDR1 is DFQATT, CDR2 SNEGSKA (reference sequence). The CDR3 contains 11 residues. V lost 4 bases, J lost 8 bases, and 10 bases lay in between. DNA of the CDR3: TGCAGTGCTATACAGGGTCTTACGCAGTATTTT. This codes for CSAIQGLTQYF.

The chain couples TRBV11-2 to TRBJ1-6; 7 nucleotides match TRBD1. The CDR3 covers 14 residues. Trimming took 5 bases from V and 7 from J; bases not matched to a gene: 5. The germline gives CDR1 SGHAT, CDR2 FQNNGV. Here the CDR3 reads CASSAGTANSPLHF. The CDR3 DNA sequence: TGTGCCAGCAGCGCCGGGACAGCCAATTCACCCCTCCACTTT.

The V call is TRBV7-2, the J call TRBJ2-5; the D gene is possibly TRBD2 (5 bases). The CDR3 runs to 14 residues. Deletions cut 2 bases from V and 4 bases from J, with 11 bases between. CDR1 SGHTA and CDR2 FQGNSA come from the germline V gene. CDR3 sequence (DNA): TGTGCCAGCAGCTTAATGGCTAGCCTAGAGACCCAGTACTTC. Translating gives CASSLMASLETQYF.

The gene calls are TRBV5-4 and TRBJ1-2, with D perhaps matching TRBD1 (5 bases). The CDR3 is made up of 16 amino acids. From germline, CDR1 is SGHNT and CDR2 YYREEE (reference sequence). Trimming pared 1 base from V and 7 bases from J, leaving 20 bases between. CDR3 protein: CASSLRGREGAGGYTF. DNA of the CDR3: TGTGCCAGCAGCTTGCGGGGCAGGGAAGGTGCGGGTGGCTACACCTTC.

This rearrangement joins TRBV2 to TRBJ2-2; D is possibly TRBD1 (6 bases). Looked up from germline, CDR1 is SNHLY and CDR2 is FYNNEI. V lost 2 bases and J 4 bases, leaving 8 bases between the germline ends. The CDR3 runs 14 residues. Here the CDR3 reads CASSEQGSTGELFF. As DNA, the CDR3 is TGTGCCAGCAGTGAACAGGGGTCCACCGGGGAGCTGTTTTTT.

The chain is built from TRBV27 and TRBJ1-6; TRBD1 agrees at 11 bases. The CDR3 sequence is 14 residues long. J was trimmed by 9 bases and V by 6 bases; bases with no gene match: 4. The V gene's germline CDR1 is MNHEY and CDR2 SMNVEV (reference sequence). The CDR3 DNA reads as TGTGCCAGCAGGGCCGGGACAGGGGGTTCACCCCTCCACTTT. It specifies CASRAGTGGSPLHF.

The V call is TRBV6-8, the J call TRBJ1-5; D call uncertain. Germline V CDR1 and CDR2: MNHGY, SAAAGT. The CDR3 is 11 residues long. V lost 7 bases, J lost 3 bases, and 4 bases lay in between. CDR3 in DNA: TGTGCCAGCAACGACAATCAGCCCCAGCATTTT. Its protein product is CASNDNQPQHF.

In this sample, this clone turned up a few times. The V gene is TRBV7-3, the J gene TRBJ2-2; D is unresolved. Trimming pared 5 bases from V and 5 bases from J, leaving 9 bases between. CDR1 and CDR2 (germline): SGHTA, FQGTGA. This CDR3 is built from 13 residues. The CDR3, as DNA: TGTGCCAGCAGCCCAACCGGAACCGGGGAGCTGTTTTTT. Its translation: CASSPTGTGELFF.

CDR3 residues: CASTISSDYGYTF. CDR3 nucleotide sequence: TGTGCCAGCACCATAAGTTCGGACTATGGCTACACCTTC. The V call is TRBV6-6, the J call TRBJ1-2; D remains unclear. Germline CDR1 is MNHNY and CDR2 is SVGAGI (reference sequence). The CDR3 spans 13 residues. V was trimmed by 7 bases and J by 3 bases, leaving 12 bases between them.

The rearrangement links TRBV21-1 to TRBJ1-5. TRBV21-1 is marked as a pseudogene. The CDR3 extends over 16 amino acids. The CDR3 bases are TGTGCCAGCAGCAAAACCGAGGAGCGGGGCAATCAGCCCCAGCATTTT. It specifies CASSKTEERGNQPQHF.

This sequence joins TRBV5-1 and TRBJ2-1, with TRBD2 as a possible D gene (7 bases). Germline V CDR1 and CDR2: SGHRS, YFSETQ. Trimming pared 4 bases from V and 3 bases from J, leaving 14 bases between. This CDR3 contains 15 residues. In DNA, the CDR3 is TGCGCCAGCAGCCCGGGGGGCGGGGGCTACAATGAGCAGTTCTTC. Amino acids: CASSPGGGGYNEQFF.

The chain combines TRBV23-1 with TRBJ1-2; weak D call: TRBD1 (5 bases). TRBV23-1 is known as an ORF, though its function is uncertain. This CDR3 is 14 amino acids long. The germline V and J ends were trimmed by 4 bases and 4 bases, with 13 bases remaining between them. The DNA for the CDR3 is TGCGCCAGCAGTCCCCTACCAGGGACCTATGGCTACACCTTC. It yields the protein CASSPLPGTYGYTF.

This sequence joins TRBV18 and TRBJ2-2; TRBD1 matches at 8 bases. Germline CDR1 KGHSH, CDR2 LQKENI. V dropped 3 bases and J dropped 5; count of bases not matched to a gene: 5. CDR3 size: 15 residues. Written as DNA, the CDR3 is TGTGCCAGCTCACCTTGGACAGGGATAACCGGGGAGCTGTTTTTT. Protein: CASSPWTGITGELFF.

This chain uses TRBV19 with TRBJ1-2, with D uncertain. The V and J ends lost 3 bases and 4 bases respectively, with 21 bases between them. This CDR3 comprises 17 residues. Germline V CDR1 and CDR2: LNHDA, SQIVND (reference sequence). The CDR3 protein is CASSMGLSGDIFYGYTF. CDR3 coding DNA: TGTGCCAGTAGTATGGGTCTGAGCGGGGATATATTCTATGGCTACACCTTC. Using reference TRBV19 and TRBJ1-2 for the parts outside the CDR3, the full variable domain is DGGITQSPKYLFRKEGQNVTLSCEQNLNHDAMYWYRQDPGQGLRLIYYSQIVNDFQKGDIAEGYSVSREKKESFPLTVTSAQKNPTAFYLCASSMGLSGDIFYGYTFGSGTRLTVV.

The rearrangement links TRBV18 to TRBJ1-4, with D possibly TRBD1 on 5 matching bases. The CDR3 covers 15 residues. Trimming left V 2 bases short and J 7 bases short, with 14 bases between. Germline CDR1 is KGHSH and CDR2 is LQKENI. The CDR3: CASSPVFQGAEKLFF. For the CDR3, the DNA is TGTGCCAGCTCACCAGTTTTCCAGGGAGCTGAAAAACTGTTTTTT.

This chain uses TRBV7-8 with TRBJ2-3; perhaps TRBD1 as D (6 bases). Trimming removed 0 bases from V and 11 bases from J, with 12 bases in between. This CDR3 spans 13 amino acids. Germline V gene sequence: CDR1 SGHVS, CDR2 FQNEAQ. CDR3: CASSLAWGQRQYF. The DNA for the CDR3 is TGTGCCAGCAGCTTAGCTTGGGGGCAAAGGCAGTATTTT. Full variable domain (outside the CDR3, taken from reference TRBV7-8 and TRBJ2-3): GAGVSQSPRYKVAKRGQDVALRCDPISGHVSLFWYQQALGQGPEFLTYFQNEAQLDKSGLPSDRFFAERPEGSVSTLKIQRTQQEDSAVYLCASSLAWGQRQYFGPGTRLTVL.

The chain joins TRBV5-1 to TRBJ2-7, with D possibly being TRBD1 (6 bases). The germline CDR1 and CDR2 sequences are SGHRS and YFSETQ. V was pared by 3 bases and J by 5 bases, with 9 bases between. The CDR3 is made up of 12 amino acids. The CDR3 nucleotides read TGCGCCAGCAGCTCTGAGGGGGACGAGCAGTACTTC. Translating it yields CASSSEGDEQYF.

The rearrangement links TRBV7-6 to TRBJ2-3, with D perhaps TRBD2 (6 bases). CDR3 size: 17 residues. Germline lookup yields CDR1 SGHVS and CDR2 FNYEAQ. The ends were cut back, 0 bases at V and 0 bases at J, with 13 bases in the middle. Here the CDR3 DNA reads TGTGCCAGCAGCTTAGCAGTTGGGGCGGGGAGCACAGATACGCAGTATTTT. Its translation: CASSLAVGAGSTDTQYF.

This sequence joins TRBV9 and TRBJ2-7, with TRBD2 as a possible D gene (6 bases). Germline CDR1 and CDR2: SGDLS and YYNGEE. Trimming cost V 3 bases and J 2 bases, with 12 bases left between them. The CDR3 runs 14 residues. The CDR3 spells CASSARDSTYEQYF. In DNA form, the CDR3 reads TGTGCCAGCAGCGCCCGGGACTCAACCTACGAGCAGTACTTC.

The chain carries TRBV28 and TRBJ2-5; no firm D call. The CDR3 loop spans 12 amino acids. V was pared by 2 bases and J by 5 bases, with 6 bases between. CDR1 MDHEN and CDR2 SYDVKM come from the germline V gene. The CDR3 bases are TGTGCCAGCAGTTTAGTGGGCGAGACCCAGTACTTC. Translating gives CASSLVGETQYF. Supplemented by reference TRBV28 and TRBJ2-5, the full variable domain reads DVKVTQSSRYLVKRTGEKVFLECVQDMDHENMFWYRQDPGLGLRLIYFSYDVKMKEKGDIPEGYSVSREKKERFSLILESASTNQTSMYLCASSLVGETQYFGPGTRLLVL.

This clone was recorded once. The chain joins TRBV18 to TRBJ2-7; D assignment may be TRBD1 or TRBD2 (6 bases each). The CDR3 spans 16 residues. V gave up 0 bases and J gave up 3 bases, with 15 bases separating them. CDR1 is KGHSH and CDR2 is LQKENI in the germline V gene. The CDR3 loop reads CASSPPGGHRRYEQYF. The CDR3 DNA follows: TGTGCCAGCTCACCACCGGGGGGACACCGCCGCTACGAGCAGTACTTC.